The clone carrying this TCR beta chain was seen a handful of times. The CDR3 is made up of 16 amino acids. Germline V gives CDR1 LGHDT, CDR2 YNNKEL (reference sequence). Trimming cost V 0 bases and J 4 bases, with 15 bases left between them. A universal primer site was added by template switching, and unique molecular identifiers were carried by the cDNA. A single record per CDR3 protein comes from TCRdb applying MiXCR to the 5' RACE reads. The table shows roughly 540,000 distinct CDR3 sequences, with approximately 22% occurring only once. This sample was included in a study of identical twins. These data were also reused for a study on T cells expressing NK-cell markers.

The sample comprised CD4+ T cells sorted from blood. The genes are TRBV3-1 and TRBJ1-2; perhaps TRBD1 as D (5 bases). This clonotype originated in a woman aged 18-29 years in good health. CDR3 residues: CASSQDWQAGGYGYTF. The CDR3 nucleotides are TGTGCCAGCAGCCAAGATTGGCAGGCCGGGGGCTATGGCTACACCTTC.